Below, 3 T cell receptor beta chains from the same sample are listed, as sequenced in a study of T cells after yellow fever vaccination. MiXCR, run by TCRdb on the 5' RACE reads, gives a single entry per CDR3 protein. The table records about 400,000 distinct CDR3 sequences, roughly 12% of them present only once. Sample: PBMCs, taken on the day of the first yellow fever vaccination. These receptors all come from a man between 18 and 29 years old who received the YFV17D yellow fever vaccine.

The genes are TRBV7-2 and TRBJ1-6, with D tentatively TRBD1 (5 bases). V dropped 4 bases and J dropped 4 bases, with 14 bases sitting between them. The V gene's germline CDR1 is SGHTA and CDR2 FQGNSA. This CDR3 is built from 16 residues. The CDR3 loop reads CASSSRQYGYNSPLHF. CDR3 sequence (DNA): TGTGCCAGCAGCTCGAGACAGTACGGTTATAATTCACCCCTCCACTTT. The variable domain in full, with the rest retrieved from reference TRBV7-2 and TRBJ1-6, is GAGVSQSPSNKVTEKGKDVELRCDPISGHTALYWYRQSLGQGLEFLIYFQGNSAPDKSGLPSDRFSAERTGGSVSTLTIQRTQQEDSAVYLCASSSRQYGYNSPLHFGNGTRLTVT.

This clonotype was counted between two and nine times. J is TRBJ2-1 and V is TRBV29-1; unclear D gene. CDR3 length: 10 amino acids. The V and J ends lost 4 bases and 6 bases respectively, with 4 bases between them. Per germline, CDR1 SQVTM and CDR2 ANQGSEA. The CDR3 DNA is TGCAGCGTTGGGTCCAATGAGCAGTTCTTC. This translates into CSVGSNEQFF.

This clonotype turned up a few times. This chain joins TRBV5-1 and TRBJ2-2, with D perhaps TRBD1 (7 bases). Germline V gene lookup returns CDR1 SGHRS and CDR2 YFSETQ. This CDR3 is built from 14 residues. V shed 2 bases and J shed 4 bases, with 9 bases lying between them. CDR3 in amino acids: CASSFQGGTGELFF. The CDR3 nucleotides are TGCGCCAGCAGCTTTCAGGGGGGCACCGGGGAGCTGTTTTTT.